This T cell receptor (beta chain) comes out of a study of blood T cell repertoires in COVID-19. Ages ranged from about 18 to 89 years, with residence in around 24 US areas. It was within 2 weeks before study entry that exposed participants met a COVID-19 case. Germline V gives CDR1 MNHEY, CDR2 SVGAGI. This CDR3 spans 14 amino acids. Deletions cut 5 bases from V and 3 bases from J, with 14 bases between. The assay was immunoSEQ multiplex PCR, and TCRdb's table has in-frame clones only and misses some. The sample carries about 250,000 clones, 80% to 85% recorded once. The chain links TRBV6-5 to TRBJ2-7, with D perhaps TRBD2 (5 bases). Sequencing was done on a sample of PBMCs or T cells enriched from blood (not recorded which). This receptor was obtained from a man aged 35-49 years who had been exposed to COVID-19. DNA for the CDR3: TGTGCCAGCAGTCGTCGGGATTTTGGCTACGAGCAGTACTTC. Protein: CASSRRDFGYEQYF.